The 13 T cell receptor beta chains presented below share a single source sample, sequenced in a study of T cells in Graves' hyperthyroidism and ophthalmopathy. The investigators amplified TCR beta CDR3 regions from RNA transcripts. A first-round RT-PCR of the TCR CDR3 used the HTBI primer set. TCRdb independently ran MiXCR on the multiplex PCR reads; one entry per CDR3 protein. The sample has about 250,000 distinct CDR3 sequences, about 16% seen once. The sequenced sample was blood. The receptors were gathered from a woman between 50 and 59 years old with Graves' hyperthyroidism that later progressed to Graves' ophthalmopathy.

This clonotype has ten or more counts. The chain employs TRBV2 and TRBJ2-3; D remains unclear. The CDR3 sequence is 12 residues long. The V and J ends lost 5 bases and 4 bases respectively, with 7 bases between them. Germline V CDR1 and CDR2: SNHLY, FYNNEI. CDR3 loop: CASSFDADTQYF. The DNA for the CDR3 is TGTGCCAGCAGTTTCGACGCAGATACGCAGTATTTT.

For this clonotype: A clone one base away is much larger, so this may be a read error. V gene TRBV6-1 combines with J gene TRBJ1-1; the D is unclear. The CDR3 is made up of 13 amino acids. Germline V gives CDR1 MNHNS, CDR2 SASEGT. V was cut by 6 bases and J by 1 base, with 9 bases left in between. This chain's CDR3 is CASRPRRNTEAFF. As DNA, the CDR3 is TGTGCCAGCAGGCCGAGAAGGAACACTGAAGCTTTCTTT.

The table lists this clonotype with a few counts. The chain recombines TRBV25-1 with TRBJ1-5; tentative D call: TRBD1 (6 bases). Per the germline V gene, CDR1 is MGHDK and CDR2 is SYGVNS. The V end lost 5 bases, the J end lost 6 bases, and 11 bases lay between the germline ends. The CDR3 is 13 amino acids. Here the CDR3 reads CASSSQGFQPQHF. CDR3 nucleotide sequence: TGTGCCAGCAGTTCACAGGGTTTTCAGCCCCAGCATTTT.

This rearrangement joins TRBV28 to TRBJ1-1; D ambiguous. CDR3 size: 14 residues. Germline CDR1 is MDHEN and CDR2 is SYDVKM. V was pared by 5 bases and J by 1 base, with 11 bases between. The DNA of the CDR3 is TGTGCCAGCAGTCAGACCGGATCGAACACTGAAGCTTTCTTT. Amino acid sequence: CASSQTGSNTEAFF.

This chain connects TRBV24-1 to TRBJ1-1; D possibly corresponds to TRBD1 (5 bases). Germline V lookup: CDR1 KGHDR, CDR2 SFDVKD. V was cut by 5 bases and J by 11 bases, with 14 bases left in between. This CDR3 is built from 12 residues. In DNA form, the CDR3 reads TGTGCCACCAGTGGCCTTGGAGGGGCGGCTTTCTTT. Translation gives CATSGLGGAAFF.

This rearrangement joins TRBV28 to TRBJ2-1; perhaps TRBD2 as D (7 bases). From germline, CDR1 is MDHEN and CDR2 SYDVKM. V was cut by 2 bases and J by 5 bases, with 16 bases left in between. This CDR3 is built from 16 residues. The CDR3 nucleotides read TGTGCCAGCAGTTTAAATCCGAGGGGGGGTCACAATGAGCAGTTCTTC. Its protein product is CASSLNPRGGHNEQFF.

This clonotype has at least ten counts. The chain combines TRBV6-1 with TRBJ1-2, with a weak D call TRBD1 (5 bases). The CDR3 has 13 amino acids. The germline V gene has CDR1 MNHNS and CDR2 SASEGT. V lost 7 bases and J lost 2, with 11 bases in between. This CDR3 is CASTRDGNYGYTF. The CDR3 DNA is TGTGCCAGCACTCGGGACGGCAACTATGGCTACACCTTC.

Comment on this clonotype: Possible read error: a much larger clone is one base away. The V gene is TRBV12-3 or TRBV12-4, the J gene TRBJ1-1, with D unresolved. Trimming took off 8 bases at V and 4 bases at J, with 17 bases between the two ends. CDR3 length: 14 residues. CDR3 region: CASGGLPAGTEAFF. The DNA of the CDR3 is TGTGCCAGCGGTGGACTGCCCGCGGGCACTGAAGCTTTCTTT.

The genes are TRBV4-1 and TRBJ1-4; 8 nucleotides align to TRBD1. V lost 0 bases, J lost 7 bases, and 4 bases stayed unmatched. The CDR3 totals 15 residues. CDR1 is MGHRA and CDR2 is YSYEKL in the germline V gene. CDR3: CASSQDRGQVEKLFF. CDR3 sequence (DNA): TGCGCCAGCAGCCAAGATAGGGGACAGGTTGAAAAACTGTTTTTT.

The chain employs TRBV7-6 and TRBJ1-2; possibly TRBD1 for D (6 bases). The CDR3 contains 14 residues. CDR1 is SGHVS and CDR2 is FNYEAQ in the germline V gene. V lost 2 bases to trimming and J lost 8 bases, with 15 bases between them. This CDR3 reads CASSLTGQGSGYTF. The CDR3 nucleotides read TGTGCCAGCAGCTTAACCGGGCAGGGGAGCGGCTACACCTTC. Full variable domain (missing parts from reference TRBV7-6 and TRBJ1-2): GAGVSQSPRYKVTKRGQDVALRCDPISGHVSLYWYRQALGQGPEFLTYFNYEAQQDKSGLPNDRFSAERPEGSISTLTIQRTEQRDSAMYRCASSLTGQGSGYTFGSGTRLTVV.

This clonotype was detected many times. CDR3 in amino acids: CASSTRAGGHEQYF. Here the CDR3 DNA reads TGTGCCAGCAGTACCCGAGCAGGGGGCCACGAGCAGTACTTC. The chain joins TRBV28 to TRBJ2-7; TRBD1 aligns across 8 bases. This CDR3 comprises 14 residues. Trimming took 5 bases from V and 5 from J; bases not matched to a gene: 8. CDR1 MDHEN and CDR2 SYDVKM come from the germline V gene. Filled out from reference TRBV28 and TRBJ2-7, the complete variable domain reads DVKVTQSSRYLVKRTGEKVFLECVQDMDHENMFWYRQDPGLGLRLIYFSYDVKMKEKGDIPEGYSVSREKKERFSLILESASTNQTSMYLCASSTRAGGHEQYFGPGTRLTVT.

This chain links TRBV27 with TRBJ1-5, with D uncertain. This CDR3 is 13 amino acids long. Germline lookup yields CDR1 MNHEY and CDR2 SMNVEV (reference sequence). V lost 3 bases and J 6 bases, leaving 9 bases between the germline ends. The CDR3 is CASSFRGSQPQHF. CDR3 in DNA: TGTGCCAGCAGTTTCCGGGGATCTCAGCCCCAGCATTTT.

The table lists this clonotype with many counts. V gene TRBV30 combines with J gene TRBJ2-5; TRBD1 agrees at 9 bases. J gave up 2 bases and V 4 bases, and 8 bases lay outside the gene matches. This CDR3 comprises 15 residues. Germline lookup yields CDR1 GTSNPN and CDR2 SVGIG (reference sequence). This CDR3 is CAWTPLGTGQETQYF. CDR3 DNA: TGTGCCTGGACCCCTCTCGGGACAGGGCAAGAGACCCAGTACTTC.